This T cell receptor (beta chain) was found in a study of control samples from healthy donors and cancer patients. The CDR3 sequence is 14 residues long. Germline CDR1 LNHDA, CDR2 SQIVND (reference sequence). Trimming took 1 base from V and 4 from J, leaving 10 bases between them. Sequencing was performed with immunoSEQ multiplex PCR; in TCRdb, only in-frame clones are kept and a portion is missing. There are approximately 76,000 clones in the sample; roughly 88% occur only once, and under 14% lies in the top ten. The J gene is TRBJ1-2, the V gene TRBV19; D possibly corresponds to TRBD1 (5 bases). The receptor was isolated from a man aged 55 to 70 with head and neck cancer. Material for sequencing was PBMCs. CDR3 nucleotides: TGTGCCAGTAGTATAGTCGTCCAGGGCTATGGCTACACCTTC. It codes for CASSIVVQGYGYTF.